This record covers a single T cell receptor beta chain. This CDR3 has 16 residues. Germline V gene lookup returns CDR1 ENHRY and CDR2 SYGVKD. Losses at the gene ends were 5 bases for V and 0 bases for J; bases not matched to a gene: 10. TCR beta sequencing covered blood CD8+ and CD4+ T cells. All included Susac syndrome patients satisfied recently defined diagnostic criteria for definite or probable disease. Both CD4+ and CD8+ T cells were negatively isolated, and TEMRA cells underwent FACS enrichment. This entry is derived from a study of CD8 T cells in Susac syndrome. Random hexamers were used to reverse transcribe the RNA input (0.5 to 1 ug). Multiplex immunoSEQ PCR targeted 54 Vbeta and 13 Jbeta TCR beta segments. MiXCR, run by TCRdb on the immunoSEQ multiplex PCR reads, gives a single entry per CDR3 protein. The sample lists some 160,000 distinct CDR3 sequences, approximately 94% occurring once.

This sequence was found in a human donor with Susac syndrome. The chain uses TRBV10-3 and TRBJ2-7, with 7 bases identical to TRBD2. Sequencing was done on a sample of CD4+ T cells from PBMCs. CDR3 region: CAISSPERGISYEQYF. The CDR3 DNA is TGTGCCATCAGTTCCCCAGAGCGGGGAATCTCCTACGAGCAGTACTTC.